The rows below give T cell receptor beta chains drawn from one sample of a study of blood T cell repertoires in COVID-19. Profiling relied on immunoSEQ multiplex PCR, and the TCRdb table lists in-frame clones only, not all of them. In the table there are about 190,000 clones, 89% of which are singletons. The sequenced material came from peripheral blood. The source of these receptors is a man aged 35 to 55 with acute or convalescent COVID-19. Both conserved end residues are part of each CDR3. A D gene is named only where the DNA matches it firmly. Expanded clones get a size class; other rows say once, few or many, or leave the size out.

D	V	size	J	DNA	CDR3
.	TRBV3-1/TRBV3-2	.	TRBJ1-1	TGTGCCAGCAGCCAAGACGCAGGATTCGGCACTGAAGCTTTCTTT	CASSQDAGFGTEAFF
.	TRBV11-2	.	TRBJ1-5	TGTGCCAGCAGCTTAGTGGGGGGGGATCAGCCCCAGCATTTT	CASSLVGGDQPQHF
TRBD1	TRBV28	.	TRBJ1-1	TGTGCCAGCAGAACAGGGGGCACTGAAGCTTTCTTT	CASRTGGTEAFF
.	TRBV30	.	TRBJ1-1	TGTGCCTGGGTTGGGCGGGTGAACACTGAAGCTTTCTTT	CAWVGRVNTEAFF
.	TRBV7-2	once	TRBJ2-3	TGTGCCAGCAGCTTCCGAGGGGGTTTTGTGGATACGCAGTATTTT	CASSFRGGFVDTQYF
TRBD1	TRBV6-6	.	TRBJ1-1	TGTGCCAGCAGTCGAACCTTGACAGGGGGAATGACTGAAGCTTTCTTT	CASSRTLTGGMTEAFF
.	TRBV6-6	.	TRBJ2-7	TGTGCCAGCACCAAAAGCGGGCCCTACGAGCAGTACTTC	CASTKSGPYEQYF
.	TRBV23-1	.	TRBJ1-2	TGCGCCAGTGGGACATCATTCAATGGCTACACCTTC	CASGTSFNGYTF
.	TRBV11-3	.	TRBJ1-1	TGTGCCAGCAGCTTCGCGATGAACACTGAAGCTTTCTTT	CASSFAMNTEAFF
TRBD1	TRBV7-8	.	TRBJ2-1	TGTGCCAGCAGCTTAGGTTGGGACAGGGGGAATGAGCAGTTCTTC	CASSLGWDRGNEQFF
TRBD1	TRBV19	.	TRBJ2-7	TGTGCCAGTAGTATGGGACAGCTGTATACCTACGAGCAGTACTTC	CASSMGQLYTYEQYF
TRBD1	TRBV7-8	once	TRBJ2-3	TGTGCCAGCAGCTTAAGAGGGACAGGGGTCACAGATACGCAGTATTTT	CASSLRGTGVTDTQYF
TRBD2	TRBV18	few	TRBJ2-7	TGTGCCAGCTCCACGGGGGAGGGCGAGCAGTACTTC	CASSTGEGEQYF
.	TRBV5-1	.	TRBJ2-7	TGCGCCAGCAGCTTGGAAGGGGTACGCGAGCAGTACTTC	CASSLEGVREQYF
TRBD2	TRBV5-4	.	TRBJ2-3	TGTGCCAGCACCCTGGGGCTAGCGGGGGGCCCTGGGGCAGATACGCAGTATTTT	CASTLGLAGGPGADTQYF
.	TRBV10-3	.	TRBJ1-6	TGTGCCATCAGTGAGTCAAGGGGCATCCTGAATTCACCCCTCCACTTT	CAISESRGILNSPLHF
TRBD1	TRBV5-5	.	TRBJ1-1	TGTGCCAGCAGCTTGACCGGGACAGCTATGAACACTGAAGCTTTCTTT	CASSLTGTAMNTEAFF
.	TRBV5-5	.	TRBJ1-2	TGTGCCAGCAGCCCCCTCGAGAATAACTATGGCTACACCTTC	CASSPLENNYGYTF
TRBD1	TRBV5-5	.	TRBJ1-3	TGTGCCAGCAGCATAACAGGGGCGGGAAACACCATATATTTT	CASSITGAGNTIYF
.	TRBV7-9	.	TRBJ2-7	TGTGCCAGCAGCCCAATTAAAGGGGTTTCCTACGAGCAGTACTTC	CASSPIKGVSYEQYF
TRBD1	TRBV7-2	.	TRBJ1-1	TGTGCCAGCAGCTTAGCAAGGGGGCGGGTCACTGAAGCTTTCTTT	CASSLARGRVTEAFF
TRBD1	TRBV19	.	TRBJ1-6	TGTGCCAGTACCCGACAGGGCGCCTATTCACCCCTCCACTTT	CASTRQGAYSPLHF
.	TRBV6-5	.	TRBJ2-7	TGTGCCACCAATCAGAGGAGACGGCCCTACGAGCAGTACTTC	CATNQRRRPYEQYF
TRBD1	TRBV5-6	.	TRBJ2-1	TGTGCCAGCAGCTACCGTAGGACAGGGGGTGGCAATGAGCAGTTCTTC	CASSYRRTGGGNEQFF
.	TRBV1	.	TRBJ1-5	TGCACCAGCAGCCAGTCCTCGGCGACCGGGGTAAATCAGCCCCAGCATTTT	CTSSQSSATGVNQPQHF
.	TRBV6-1	.	TRBJ2-7	TGTGCCAGCAGTGAATGGGGGCTCGAGCAGTACTTC	CASSEWGLEQYF
TRBD1	TRBV19	many	TRBJ1-1	TGTGCCAGTAGTATTGGGACAGGGGTTGCTGAAGCTTTCTTT	CASSIGTGVAEAFF
.	TRBV27	.	TRBJ1-2	TGTGCCAGCAGTTTAGGCGGGGGTAGTGGCTACACCTTC	CASSLGGGSGYTF
.	TRBV5-1	.	TRBJ1-5	TGCGCCAGCAGCCGTACAGGACCCGAGCCCCAGCATTTT	CASSRTGPEPQHF
TRBD2	TRBV7-2	.	TRBJ2-5	TGTGCCAGCAGCTTAGCAGCCAGCGGGGGACAAGAGACCCAGTACTTC	CASSLAASGGQETQYF
TRBD2	TRBV5-1	.	TRBJ2-5	TGCGCCAGCAGCTTGGGACTAGCGGGGGACCAAGAGACCCAGTACTTC	CASSLGLAGDQETQYF
TRBD1	TRBV4-1	few	TRBJ2-7	TGCGCCAGCAGCTCCCGACAGGGGGATAATACAGAGCAGTACTTC	CASSSRQGDNTEQYF
TRBD2	TRBV7-9	.	TRBJ2-5	TGTGCCAGCAGCCCGGGGGGAAAGACCCAGTACTTC	CASSPGGKTQYF
TRBD1	TRBV6-5	.	TRBJ1-1	TGTGCCAGCAGTTACAGCCGGGACAGGAACGCTTTCTTT	CASSYSRDRNAFF
.	TRBV18	.	TRBJ2-7	TGTGCCAGCTCACCACGGGCAGGGGACTACGAGCAGTACTTC	CASSPRAGDYEQYF
.	TRBV5-1	.	TRBJ1-6	TGCGCCAGCAGCTTGGCAGGGGTAAATTCACCCCTCCACTTT	CASSLAGVNSPLHF
.	TRBV30	.	TRBJ2-2	TGTGCCTGGAGAAGACAGCCGAACACCGGGGAGCTGTTTTTT	CAWRRQPNTGELFF
.	TRBV11-2	once	TRBJ1-1	TGTGCCAGCAGCTTAGCTGGAGGTACTGAAGCTTTCTTT	CASSLAGGTEAFF
.	TRBV5-1	.	TRBJ2-3	TGCGCCAGCAGCTTGGATGCCAGAATAAGCACAGATACGCAGTATTTT	CASSLDARISTDTQYF
TRBD1	TRBV2	.	TRBJ2-2	TGTGCCAGCAGTGTGGGGACAGAGAACACCGGGGAGCTGTTTTTT	CASSVGTENTGELFF
.	TRBV29-1	.	TRBJ2-2	TGCAGCGGTTATAGGGGAAACACCGGGGAGCTGTTTTTT	CSGYRGNTGELFF
TRBD2	TRBV6-6	.	TRBJ2-7	TGTGCCAGCAGACGTGCGGGGACTAGCGGGGAATACGAGCAGTACTTC	CASRRAGTSGEYEQYF
.	TRBV28	.	TRBJ1-2	TGTGCCAGCAGTTTAGGACGGACTTATGGCTACACCTTC	CASSLGRTYGYTF
TRBD2	TRBV7-9	.	TRBJ2-2	TGTGCCAGCAGCCCGTGGCGGGGGGGCCCCGGGGAGCTGTTTTTT	CASSPWRGGPGELFF
.	TRBV19	.	TRBJ1-5	TGTGCCAGTAGTCTTACAGGGTTTAAGCCCCAGCATTTT	CASSLTGFKPQHF
TRBD1	TRBV19	.	TRBJ1-1	TGTGCCAGTAGGCGTCCGAGACAGGGACAGAACACTGAAGCTTTCTTT	CASRRPRQGQNTEAFF